This T cell receptor beta chain was obtained from a study of human T cells and chemical hapten exposure. Study overall: For sensitization, 2% DPC was applied to a roughly 2 cm by roughly 2 cm patch of upper inner arm skin. Across samples, TCR yields varied, mostly owing to small differences in pooled library volumes.

Looked up from germline, CDR1 is LGHDT and CDR2 is YNNKEL (reference sequence). Trimming cost V 1 base and J 5 bases, with 8 bases left between them. The CDR3 is made up of 13 amino acids. Only a few counts were recorded for this clonotype. Its antigen is still unknown. Time point given: pre-sensitization, week 0. Treatment: therapeutic diphenylcyclopropenone sensitization with weekly scalp DPC. Study-wide findings and caveats: Expanded TCRs produced significantly more large CDR3 similarity clusters than controls did.

TCRdb redid the calling of the RACE reads with MiXCR, one entry per CDR3 protein. In the table there are about 62,000 distinct CDR3 sequences, about 6.7% of which are singletons. This chain connects TRBV3-1 to TRBJ1-1; a weak D match, TRBD1 (5 bases). This receptor was identified in a woman aged 30 to 39 with alopecia areata. Some clones in this sample may be carry-over from other donors' samples. This sample comprised whole blood, obtained in connection with sensitization to the hapten diphenylcyclopropenone (DPC). The DNA of the CDR3 is TGTGCCAGCAGCCAAGCAGGGTGGACTGAAGCTTTCTTT. The encoded protein is CASSQAGWTEAFF.